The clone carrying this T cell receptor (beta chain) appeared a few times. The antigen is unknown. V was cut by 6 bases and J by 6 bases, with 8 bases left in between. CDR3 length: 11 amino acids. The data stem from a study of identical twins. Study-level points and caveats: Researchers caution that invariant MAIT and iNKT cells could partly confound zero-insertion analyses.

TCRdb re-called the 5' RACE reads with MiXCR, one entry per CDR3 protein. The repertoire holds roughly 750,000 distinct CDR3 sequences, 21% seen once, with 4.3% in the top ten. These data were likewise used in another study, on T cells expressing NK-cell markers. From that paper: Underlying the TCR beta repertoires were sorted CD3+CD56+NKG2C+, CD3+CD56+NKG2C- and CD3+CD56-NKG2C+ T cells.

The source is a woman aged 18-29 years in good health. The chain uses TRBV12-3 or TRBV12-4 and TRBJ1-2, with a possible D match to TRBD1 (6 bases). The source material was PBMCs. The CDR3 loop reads CASSHRDGYTF. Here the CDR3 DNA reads TGTGCCAGCAGCCACAGGGATGGCTACACCTTC.